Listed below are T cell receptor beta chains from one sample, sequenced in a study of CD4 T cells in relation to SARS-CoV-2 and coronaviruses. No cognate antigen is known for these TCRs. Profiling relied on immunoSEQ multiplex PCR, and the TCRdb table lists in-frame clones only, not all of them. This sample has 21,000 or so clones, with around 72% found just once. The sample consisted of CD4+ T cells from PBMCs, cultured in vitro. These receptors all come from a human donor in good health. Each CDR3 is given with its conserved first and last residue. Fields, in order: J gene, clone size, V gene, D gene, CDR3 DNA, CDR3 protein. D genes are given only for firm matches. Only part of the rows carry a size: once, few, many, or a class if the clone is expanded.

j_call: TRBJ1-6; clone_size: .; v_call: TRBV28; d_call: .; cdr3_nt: TGTGCCAGCAGCCTTCCACGGGTAGGGGTCAATTCACCCCTCCACTTT; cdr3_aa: CASSLPRVGVNSPLHF
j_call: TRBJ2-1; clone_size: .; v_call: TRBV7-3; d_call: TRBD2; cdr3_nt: TGTGCCAGCAGCGAACTAGCGGGAACTTTCAATGAGCAGTTCTTC; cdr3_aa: CASSELAGTFNEQFF
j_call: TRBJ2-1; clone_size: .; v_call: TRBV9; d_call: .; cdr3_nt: TGTGCCAGCAGCGTAGCAACGGCGCGGCGCAATGAGCAGTTCTTC; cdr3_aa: CASSVATARRNEQFF
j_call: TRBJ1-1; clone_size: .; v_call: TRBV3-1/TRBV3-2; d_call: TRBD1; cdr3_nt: TGTGCCAGCAGCCGAGATGGAGGACAGGGAAGCACTGAAGCTTTCTTT; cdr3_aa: CASSRDGGQGSTEAFF
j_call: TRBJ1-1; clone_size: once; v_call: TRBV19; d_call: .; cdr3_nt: TGTGCCAGTAGTCCCAATATCAGGACTGAAGCTTTCTTT; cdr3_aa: CASSPNIRTEAFF
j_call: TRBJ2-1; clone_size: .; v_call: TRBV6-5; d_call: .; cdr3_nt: TGTGCCAGCACCGTGGGCGGCTCCTACAATGAGCAGTTCTTC; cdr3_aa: CASTVGGSYNEQFF
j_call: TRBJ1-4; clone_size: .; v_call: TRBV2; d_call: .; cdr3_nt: TGTGCCACCCTCCGGGACGCTAATGAAAAACTGTTTTTT; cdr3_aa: CATLRDANEKLFF
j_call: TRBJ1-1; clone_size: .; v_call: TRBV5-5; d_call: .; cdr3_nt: TGTGCCAGCAGCTTGGAGTGGGGGGGAGAAGCTTTCTTT; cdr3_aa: CASSLEWGGEAFF
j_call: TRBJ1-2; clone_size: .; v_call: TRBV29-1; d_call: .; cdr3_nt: TGCAGCGTTGCGATTAGTGACTATGGCTACACCTTC; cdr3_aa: CSVAISDYGYTF
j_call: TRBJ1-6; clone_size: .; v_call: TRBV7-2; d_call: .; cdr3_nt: TGTGCCAGCAGCTTAGGGACAGATAATTCACCCCTCCACTTT; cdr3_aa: CASSLGTDNSPLHF
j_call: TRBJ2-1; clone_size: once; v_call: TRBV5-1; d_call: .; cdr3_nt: TGCGCCAGCAATGAGCAGAATGAGCAGTTCTTC; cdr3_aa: CASNEQNEQFF
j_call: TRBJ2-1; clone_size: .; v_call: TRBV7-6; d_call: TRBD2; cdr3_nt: TGTGCCAGCAGCTTAAGCGGGACCCTTAACAGGGAGCAGTTCTTC; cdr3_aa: CASSLSGTLNREQFF
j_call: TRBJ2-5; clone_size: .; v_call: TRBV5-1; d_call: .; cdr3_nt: TGCGCCAGCAGCTTGGGCGCGGGGCAAGAGACCCAGTACTTC; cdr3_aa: CASSLGAGQETQYF
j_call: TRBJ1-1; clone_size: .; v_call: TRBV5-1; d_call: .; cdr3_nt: TGCGCCAGCAGCTTGGCAGGCGGGGGCACTGAAGCTTTCTTT; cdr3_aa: CASSLAGGGTEAFF
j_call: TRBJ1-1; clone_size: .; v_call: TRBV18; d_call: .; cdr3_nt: TGTGCCAGCTCACCCCTCTTGCAGACGAACACTGAAGCTTTCTTT; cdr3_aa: CASSPLLQTNTEAFF
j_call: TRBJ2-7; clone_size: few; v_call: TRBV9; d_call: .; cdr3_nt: TGTGCCAGCAGCGTAGGGGGGGAAGGCTACGAGCAGTACTTC; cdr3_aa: CASSVGGEGYEQYF
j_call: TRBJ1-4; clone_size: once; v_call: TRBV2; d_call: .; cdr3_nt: TGTGCCAGCAGTGAAAACCCTCGGAACAACGAAAAACTGTTTTTT; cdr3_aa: CASSENPRNNEKLFF